Listed below are T cell receptor beta chains from one sample, sequenced in a study of shared clonotypes between healthy human individuals. Assay used: immunoSEQ multiplex PCR; TCRdb lists only in-frame clones, some missing. The sample includes just over 2,000,000 clones, over 85% seen only once; the top ten take around 1.1%. The specimen was naive CD8+ T cells sorted from blood. The receptors stem from a man aged 18-30 years in good health. The CDR3 runs from the conserved cysteine through the conserved F or W. D genes are given only for firm matches. A clone size is listed for some rows: how often the clone was seen (once, few, many), or a class if it is expanded.

>-|TRBJ2-1|TRBV13|TRBD2
CASSLVVAGGWYNEQFF
TGTGCCAGCAGCTTAGTGGTAGCGGGGGGCTGGTACAATGAGCAGTTCTTC
>once|TRBJ2-1|TRBV10-2|TRBD2
CASIGLAGLPLSYNEQFF
TGCGCCAGCATCGGACTAGCGGGGCTCCCTCTATCCTACAATGAGCAGTTCTTC
>-|TRBJ1-1|TRBV9|-
CASSASGMNTEAFF
TGTGCCAGCAGCGCTAGCGGGATGAACACTGAAGCTTTCTTT
>-|TRBJ2-7|TRBV5-5|-
CASSLGVPYEQYF
TGTGCCAGCAGCTTGGGCGTACCCTACGAGCAGTACTTC
>-|TRBJ2-3|TRBV4-1|TRBD1
CASSRTGVTDTQYF
TGCGCCAGCAGCCGTACAGGGGTGACAGATACGCAGTATTTT
>-|TRBJ2-7|TRBV9|-
CASSVVGTTGEEQYF
TGTGCCAGCAGCGTAGTGGGGACCACGGGAGAGGAGCAGTACTTC
>-|TRBJ2-7|TRBV19|TRBD2
CASSPKTSGSFYEQYF
TGTGCCAGTAGTCCCAAAACTAGCGGGAGTTTCTACGAGCAGTACTTC
>-|TRBJ2-7|TRBV2|TRBD1
CASRQGASYEQYF
TGTGCCAGCAGACAGGGGGCTTCCTACGAGCAGTACTTC
>-|TRBJ2-7|TRBV5-1|-
CASSLGGGSYEQYF
TGCGCCAGCAGCTTAGGAGGGGGGTCCTACGAGCAGTACTTC
>-|TRBJ1-3|TRBV9|-
CASSVAGAAGNTIYF
TGTGCCAGCAGCGTAGCGGGGGCAGCTGGAAACACCATATATTTT
>-|TRBJ2-1|TRBV7-8|-
CASSLDLYNEQFF
TGTGCCAGCAGCTTAGATCTGTACAATGAGCAGTTCTTC
>-|TRBJ2-3|TRBV4-3|-
CASSQDSQPWEQYF
TGCGCCAGCAGCCAAGATAGCCAGCCGTGGGAGCAGTATTTT
>-|TRBJ2-7|TRBV19|TRBD2
CASSPSRTSSLNDEQYF
TGTGCCAGTAGTCCATCCCGGACTAGTTCACTCAACGACGAGCAGTACTTC
>-|TRBJ1-2|TRBV7-6|-
CASSLAVGTAETWDHGYTF
TGTGCCAGCAGCTTGGCCGTTGGTACAGCGGAAACATGGGACCATGGCTACACCTTC
>-|TRBJ1-2|TRBV9|TRBD1
CASSVGQGANYGYTF
TGTGCCAGCAGCGTCGGACAGGGAGCTAACTATGGCTACACCTTC
>-|TRBJ2-7|TRBV13|-
CASSSLDHSSYEQYF
TGTGCCAGCAGCTCCCTCGACCATAGCTCCTACGAGCAGTACTTC
>-|TRBJ2-7|TRBV27|-
CASRSGQLASYEQYF
TGTGCCAGCAGATCAGGACAGCTAGCTTCCTACGAGCAGTACTTC
>-|TRBJ1-2|TRBV27|TRBD1
CASSSQLRQGGGYTF
TGTGCCAGCAGTTCCCAGTTAAGACAGGGCGGCGGCTACACCTTC
>-|TRBJ2-7|TRBV7-6|-
CASSLALEGRDEQYF
TGTGCCAGCAGCTTAGCGCTCGAGGGCAGGGACGAGCAGTACTTC
>-|TRBJ2-1|TRBV7-9|-
CASSFGDIRANEQFF
TGTGCCAGCAGCTTCGGGGACATCCGCGCGAATGAGCAGTTCTTC
>-|TRBJ2-2|TRBV6-5|-
CASSYSNAHTGELFF
TGTGCCAGCAGTTACTCGAATGCTCACACCGGGGAGCTGTTTTTT
>-|TRBJ2-7|TRBV28|-
CASSFRGSSSYEQYF
TGTGCCAGCAGTTTCCGCGGTTCTAGCTCCTACGAGCAGTACTTC
>-|TRBJ1-2|TRBV6-5|-
CASSYGGPYGYTF
TGTGCCAGCAGTTACGGGGGACCATATGGCTACACCTTC
>-|TRBJ1-2|TRBV5-4|TRBD1
CASSGRDSINYGYTF
TGTGCCAGCAGCGGAAGGGACAGCATTAACTATGGCTACACCTTC
>-|TRBJ1-2|TRBV5-1|TRBD1
CASTVDRGLYGYTF
TGCGCCAGCACCGTCGACAGGGGGCTCTATGGCTACACCTTC
>-|TRBJ1-1|TRBV4-1|-
CASSHVGQGNTEAFF
TGCGCCAGCAGCCACGTGGGCCAAGGAAACACTGAAGCTTTCTTT
>-|TRBJ2-2|TRBV7-9|-
CASSGDTNTGELFF
TGTGCCAGCAGCGGGGACACTAACACCGGGGAGCTGTTTTTT
>-|TRBJ2-7|TRBV11-2|-
CASSLWDIPYEQYF
TGTGCCAGCAGCTTATGGGACATCCCCTACGAGCAGTACTTC
>once|TRBJ2-7|TRBV7-6|-
CASSQSLGNSYEQYF
TGTGCCAGCAGCCAAAGCCTGGGCAATTCCTACGAGCAGTACTTC
>-|TRBJ2-3|TRBV27|TRBD1
CASSGTGRTDTQYF
TGTGCCAGCAGCGGGACAGGGAGGACAGATACGCAGTATTTT
>-|TRBJ2-7|TRBV27|-
CASSLRQGTYEQYF
TGTGCCAGCAGTTTAAGGCAGGGAACCTACGAGCAGTACTTC
>-|TRBJ2-7|TRBV14|TRBD2
CASSLVGGTEQYF
TGTGCCAGCAGCCTGGTGGGGGGGACCGAGCAGTACTTC
>-|TRBJ2-2|TRBV19|-
CASSIWGKSNTGELFF
TGTGCCAGTAGTATTTGGGGGAAGTCAAACACCGGGGAGCTGTTTTTT
>-|TRBJ2-2|TRBV7-6|TRBD1
CASSLLTTGNTGKLFF
TGTGCCAGCAGCTTGTTGACGACAGGGAACACCGGGAAGCTGTTTTTT
>-|TRBJ1-1|TRBV4-1|TRBD1
CASSQVTGGGTEAFF
TGCGCCAGCAGCCAGGTCACAGGGGGTGGGACTGAAGCTTTCTTT
>-|TRBJ2-7|TRBV10-3|TRBD1
CAISEGDSYEQYF
TGTGCCATCAGTGAAGGGGACAGCTACGAGCAGTACTTC
>-|TRBJ2-7|TRBV10-3|TRBD2
CAISEPAGGSYEQYF
TGTGCCATCAGTGAGCCCGCGGGAGGCTCCTACGAGCAGTACTTC